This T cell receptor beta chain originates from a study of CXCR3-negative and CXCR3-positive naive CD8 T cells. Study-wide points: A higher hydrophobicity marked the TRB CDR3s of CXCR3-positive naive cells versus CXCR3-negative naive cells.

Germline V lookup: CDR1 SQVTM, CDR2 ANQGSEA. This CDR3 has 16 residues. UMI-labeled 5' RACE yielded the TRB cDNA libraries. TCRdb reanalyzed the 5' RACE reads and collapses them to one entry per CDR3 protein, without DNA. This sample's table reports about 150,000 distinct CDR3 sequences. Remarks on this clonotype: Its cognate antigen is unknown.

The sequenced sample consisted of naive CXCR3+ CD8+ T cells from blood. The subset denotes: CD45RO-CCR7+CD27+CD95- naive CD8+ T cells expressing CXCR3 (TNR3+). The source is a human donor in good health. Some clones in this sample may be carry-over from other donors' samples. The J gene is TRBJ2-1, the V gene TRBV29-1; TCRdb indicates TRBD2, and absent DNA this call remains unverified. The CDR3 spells CSVVVAGVRYYNEQFF.